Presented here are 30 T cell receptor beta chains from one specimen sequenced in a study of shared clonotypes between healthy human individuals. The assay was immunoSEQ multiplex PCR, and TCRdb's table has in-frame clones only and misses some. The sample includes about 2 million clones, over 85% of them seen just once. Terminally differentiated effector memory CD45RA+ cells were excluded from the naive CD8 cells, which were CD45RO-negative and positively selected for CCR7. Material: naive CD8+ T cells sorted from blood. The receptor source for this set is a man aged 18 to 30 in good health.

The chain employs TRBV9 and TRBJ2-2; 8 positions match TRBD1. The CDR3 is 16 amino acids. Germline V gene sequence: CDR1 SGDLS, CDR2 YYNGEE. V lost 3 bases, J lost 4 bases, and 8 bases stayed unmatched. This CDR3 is CASSAPGTGVTGELFF. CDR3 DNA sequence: TGTGCCAGCAGCGCCCCCGGGACAGGAGTCACCGGGGAGCTGTTTTTT.

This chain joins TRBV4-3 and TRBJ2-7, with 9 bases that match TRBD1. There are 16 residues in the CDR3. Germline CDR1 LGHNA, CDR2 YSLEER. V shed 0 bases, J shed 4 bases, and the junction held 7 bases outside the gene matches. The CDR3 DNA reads TGCGCCAGCAGCCAAGATTTGGGACAGGGCGAATACGAGCAGTACTTC. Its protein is CASSQDLGQGEYEQYF.

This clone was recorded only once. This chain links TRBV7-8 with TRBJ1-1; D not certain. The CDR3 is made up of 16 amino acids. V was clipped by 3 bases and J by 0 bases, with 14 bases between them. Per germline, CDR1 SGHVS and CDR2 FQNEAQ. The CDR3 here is CASSLLGVGMNTEAFF. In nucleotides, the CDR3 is TGTGCCAGCAGCTTGTTAGGAGTAGGAATGAACACTGAAGCTTTCTTT. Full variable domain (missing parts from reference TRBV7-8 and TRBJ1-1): GAGVSQSPRYKVAKRGQDVALRCDPISGHVSLFWYQQALGQGPEFLTYFQNEAQLDKSGLPSDRFFAERPEGSVSTLKIQRTQQEDSAVYLCASSLLGVGMNTEAFFGQGTRLTVV.

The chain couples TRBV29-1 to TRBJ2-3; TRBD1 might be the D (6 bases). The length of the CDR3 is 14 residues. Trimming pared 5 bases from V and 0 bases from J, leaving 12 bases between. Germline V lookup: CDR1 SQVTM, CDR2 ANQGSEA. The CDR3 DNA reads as TGCAGCGTTCTCCCGGGACAAAGCACAGATACGCAGTATTTT. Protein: CSVLPGQSTDTQYF.

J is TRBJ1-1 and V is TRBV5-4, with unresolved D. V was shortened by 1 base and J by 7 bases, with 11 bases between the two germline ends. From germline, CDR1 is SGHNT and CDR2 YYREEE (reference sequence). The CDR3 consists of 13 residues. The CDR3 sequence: CASSLIGGIEAFF. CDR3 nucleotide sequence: TGTGCCAGCAGCTTGATCGGCGGTATTGAAGCTTTCTTT.

The CDR3 sequence: CASSGEGTGPDTQYF. The CDR3 region has the DNA TGTGCCAGCAGCGGGGAAGGGACAGGGCCCGATACGCAGTATTTT. The chain carries TRBV9 and TRBJ2-3, with 9 positions matching TRBD1. Germline trimming cut 3 bases from V and 6 bases from J; bases unmatched to any gene: 8. Germline V gene lookup returns CDR1 SGDLS and CDR2 YYNGEE. The CDR3 consists of 15 residues.

The CDR3 DNA is TGTGCCAGCAGCTTAGTCACTAGCGGGGAAGAGACCCAGTACTTC. Translation: CASSLVTSGEETQYF. The gene calls are TRBV7-9 and TRBJ2-5; 10 positions agree with TRBD2. Trimming at V came to 1 base and at J to 3 bases, leaving 2 bases not matched to a gene. Per germline, CDR1 SEHNR and CDR2 FQNEAQ (reference sequence). The CDR3 totals 15 residues. The whole variable domain, filled in from reference TRBV7-9 and TRBJ2-5, reads DTGVSQNPRHKITKRGQNVTFRCDPISEHNRLYWYRQTLGQGPEFLTYFQNEAQLEKSRLLSDRFSAERPKGSFSTLEIQRTEQGDSAMYLCASSLVTSGEETQYFGPGTRLLVL.

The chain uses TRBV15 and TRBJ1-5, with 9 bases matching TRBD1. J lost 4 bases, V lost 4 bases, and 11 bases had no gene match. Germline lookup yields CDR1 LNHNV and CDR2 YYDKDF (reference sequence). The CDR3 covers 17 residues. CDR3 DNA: TGTGCCACCAGCAAACCCGGGACAGGGCCCATTAATCAGCCCCAGCATTTT. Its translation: CATSKPGTGPINQPQHF.

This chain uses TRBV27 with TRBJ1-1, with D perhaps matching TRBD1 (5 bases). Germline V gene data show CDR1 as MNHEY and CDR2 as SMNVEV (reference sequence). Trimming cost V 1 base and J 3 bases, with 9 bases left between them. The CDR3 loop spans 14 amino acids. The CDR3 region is CASSLWLGDTEAFF. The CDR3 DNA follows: TGTGCCAGCAGTTTATGGTTAGGGGACACTGAAGCTTTCTTT.

This CDR3 is CASSEVSGTSGGYQETQYF. CDR3 coding DNA: TGCGCCAGCAGCGAGGTTTCCGGGACTAGCGGGGGGTACCAAGAGACCCAGTACTTC. V gene TRBV5-1 combines with J gene TRBJ2-5; 15 nucleotides line up with TRBD2. V lost 4 bases, J lost 0 bases, and 10 bases stayed unmatched. CDR1 SGHRS and CDR2 YFSETQ come from the germline V gene. The length of the CDR3 is 19 residues.

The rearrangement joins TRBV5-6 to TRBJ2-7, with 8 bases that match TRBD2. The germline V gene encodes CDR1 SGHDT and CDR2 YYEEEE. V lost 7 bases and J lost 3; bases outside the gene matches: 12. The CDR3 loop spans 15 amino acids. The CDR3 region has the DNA TGTGCCAGCTCGGGGGGGTTCGGTCCTTACTACGAGCAGTACTTC. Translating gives CASSGGFGPYYEQYF. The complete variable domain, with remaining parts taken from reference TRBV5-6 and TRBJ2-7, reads DAGVTQSPTHLIKTRGQQVTLRCSPKSGHDTVSWYQQALGQGPQFIFQYYEEEERQRGNFPDRFSGHQFPNYSSELNVNALLLGDSALYLCASSGGFGPYYEQYFGPGTRLTVT.

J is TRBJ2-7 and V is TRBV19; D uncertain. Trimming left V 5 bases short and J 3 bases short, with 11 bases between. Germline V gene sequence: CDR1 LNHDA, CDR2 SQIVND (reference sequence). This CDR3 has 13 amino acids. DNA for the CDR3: TGTGCCAGTAGTCCGTATCACGGCTACGAGCAGTACTTC. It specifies CASSPYHGYEQYF.

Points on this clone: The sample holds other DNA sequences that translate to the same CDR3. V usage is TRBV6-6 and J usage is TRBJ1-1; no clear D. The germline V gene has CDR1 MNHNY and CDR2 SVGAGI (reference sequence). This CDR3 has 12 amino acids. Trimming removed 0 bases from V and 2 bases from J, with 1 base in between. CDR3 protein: CASSYSNTEAFF. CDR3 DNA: TGTGCCAGCAGTTACTCCAACACTGAAGCTTTCTTT.

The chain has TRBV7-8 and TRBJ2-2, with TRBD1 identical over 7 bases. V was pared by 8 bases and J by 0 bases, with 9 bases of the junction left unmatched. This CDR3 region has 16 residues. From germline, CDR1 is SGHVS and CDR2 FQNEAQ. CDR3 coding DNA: TGTGCCAGCGGGACAGTGGGGGACACGAACACCGGGGAGCTGTTTTTT. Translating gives CASGTVGDTNTGELFF.

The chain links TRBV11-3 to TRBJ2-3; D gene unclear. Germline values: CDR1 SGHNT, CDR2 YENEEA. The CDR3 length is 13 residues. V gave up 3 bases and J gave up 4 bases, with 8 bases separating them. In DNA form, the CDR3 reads TGTGCCAGCAGCTTCACTTTCCCAGATACGCAGTATTTT. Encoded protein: CASSFTFPDTQYF.

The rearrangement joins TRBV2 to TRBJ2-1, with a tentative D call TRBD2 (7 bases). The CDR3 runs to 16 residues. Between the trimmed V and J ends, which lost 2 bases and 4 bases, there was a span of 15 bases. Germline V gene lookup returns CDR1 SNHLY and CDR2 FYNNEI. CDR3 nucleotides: TGTGCCAGCAGTGAATGGGGAGGGGGGATATACAATGAGCAGTTCTTC. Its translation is CASSEWGGGIYNEQFF.

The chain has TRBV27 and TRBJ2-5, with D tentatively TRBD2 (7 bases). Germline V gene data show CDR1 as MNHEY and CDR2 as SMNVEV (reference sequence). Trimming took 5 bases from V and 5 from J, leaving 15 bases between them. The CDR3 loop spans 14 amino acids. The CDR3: CASSPRGAGETQYF. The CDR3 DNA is TGTGCCAGCAGTCCCCGGGGGGCTGGGGAGACCCAGTACTTC.

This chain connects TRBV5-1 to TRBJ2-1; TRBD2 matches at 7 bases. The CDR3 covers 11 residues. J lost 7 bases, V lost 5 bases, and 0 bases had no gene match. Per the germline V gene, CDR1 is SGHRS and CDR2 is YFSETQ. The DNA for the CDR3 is TGCGCCAGCAGGGGAGGGAATGAGCAGTTCTTC. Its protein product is CASRGGNEQFF. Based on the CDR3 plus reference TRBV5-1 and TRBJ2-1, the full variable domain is KAGVTQTPRYLIKTRGQQVTLSCSPISGHRSVSWYQQTPGQGLQFLFEYFSETQRNKGNFPGRFSGRQFSNSRSEMNVSTLELGDSALYLCASRGGNEQFFGPGTRLTVL.

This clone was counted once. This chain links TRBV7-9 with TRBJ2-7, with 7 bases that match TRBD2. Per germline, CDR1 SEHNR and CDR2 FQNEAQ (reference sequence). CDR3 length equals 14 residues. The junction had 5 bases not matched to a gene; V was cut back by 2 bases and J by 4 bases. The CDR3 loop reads CASSLREGLYEQYF. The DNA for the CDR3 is TGTGCCAGCAGCTTAAGGGAGGGGTTATACGAGCAGTACTTC. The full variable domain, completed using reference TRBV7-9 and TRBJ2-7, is DTGVSQNPRHKITKRGQNVTFRCDPISEHNRLYWYRQTLGQGPEFLTYFQNEAQLEKSRLLSDRFSAERPKGSFSTLEIQRTEQGDSAMYLCASSLREGLYEQYFGPGTRLTVT.

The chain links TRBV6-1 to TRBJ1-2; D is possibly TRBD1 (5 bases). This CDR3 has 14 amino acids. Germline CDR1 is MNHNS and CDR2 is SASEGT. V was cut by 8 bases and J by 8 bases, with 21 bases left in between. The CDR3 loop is CASRGLGGEGGYTF. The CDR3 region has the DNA TGTGCCAGCCGTGGGTTGGGGGGAGAGGGAGGCTACACCTTC.

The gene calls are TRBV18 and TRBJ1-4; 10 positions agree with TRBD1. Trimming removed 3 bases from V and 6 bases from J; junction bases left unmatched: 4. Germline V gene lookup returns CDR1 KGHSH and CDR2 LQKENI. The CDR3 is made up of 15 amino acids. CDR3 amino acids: CASSPVGTGDEKLFF. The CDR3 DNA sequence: TGTGCCAGCTCACCTGTCGGGACAGGGGATGAAAAACTGTTTTTT. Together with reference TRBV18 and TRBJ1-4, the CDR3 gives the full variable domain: NAGVMQNPRHLVRRRGQEARLRCSPMKGHSHVYWYRQLPEEGLKFMVYLQKENIIDESGMPKERFSAEFPKEGPSILRIQQVVRGDSAAYFCASSPVGTGDEKLFFGSGTQLSVL.

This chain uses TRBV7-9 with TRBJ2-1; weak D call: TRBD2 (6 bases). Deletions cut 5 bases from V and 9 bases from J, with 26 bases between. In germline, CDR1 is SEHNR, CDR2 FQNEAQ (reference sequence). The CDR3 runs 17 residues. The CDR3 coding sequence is TGTGCCAGCAGCGGTACGCCGGGACTCCTATTGGGGGGTGAGCAGTTCTTC. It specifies CASSGTPGLLLGGEQFF. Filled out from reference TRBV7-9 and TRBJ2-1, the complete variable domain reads DTGVSQNPRHKITKRGQNVTFRCDPISEHNRLYWYRQTLGQGPEFLTYFQNEAQLEKSRLLSDRFSAERPKGSFSTLEIQRTEQGDSAMYLCASSGTPGLLLGGEQFFGPGTRLTVL.

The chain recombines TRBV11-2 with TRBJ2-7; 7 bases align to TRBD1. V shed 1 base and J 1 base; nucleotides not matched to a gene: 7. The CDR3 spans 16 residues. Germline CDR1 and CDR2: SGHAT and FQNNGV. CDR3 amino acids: CASSLVRGLWSYEQYF. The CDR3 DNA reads TGTGCCAGCAGCTTAGTAAGGGGGCTCTGGTCCTACGAGCAGTACTTC.

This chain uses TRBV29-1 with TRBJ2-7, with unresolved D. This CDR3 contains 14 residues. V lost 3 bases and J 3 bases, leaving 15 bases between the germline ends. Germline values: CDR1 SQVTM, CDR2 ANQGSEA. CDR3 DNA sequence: TGCAGCGTTGAGTTTCCCGTTAAAAGCTACGAGCAGTACTTC. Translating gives CSVEFPVKSYEQYF.

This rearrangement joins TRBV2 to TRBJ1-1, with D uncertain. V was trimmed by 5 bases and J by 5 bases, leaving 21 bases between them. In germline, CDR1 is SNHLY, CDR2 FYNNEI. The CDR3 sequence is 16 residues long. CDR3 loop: CASSLIWPPVGTEAFF. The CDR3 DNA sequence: TGTGCCAGCAGTTTAATCTGGCCTCCGGTTGGTACTGAAGCTTTCTTT.

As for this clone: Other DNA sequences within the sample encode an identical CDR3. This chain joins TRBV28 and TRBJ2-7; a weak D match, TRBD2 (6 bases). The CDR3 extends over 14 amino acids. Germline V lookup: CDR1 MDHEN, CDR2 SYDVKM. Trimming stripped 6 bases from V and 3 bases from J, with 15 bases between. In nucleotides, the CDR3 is TGTGCCAGCAGCCTGCGGGGCACCAGCTACGAGCAGTACTTC. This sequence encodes CASSLRGTSYEQYF.

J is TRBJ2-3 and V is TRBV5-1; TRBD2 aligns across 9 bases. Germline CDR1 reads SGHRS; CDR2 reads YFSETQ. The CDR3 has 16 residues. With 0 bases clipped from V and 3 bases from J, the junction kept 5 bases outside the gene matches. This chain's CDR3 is CASSLVAAGGTDTQYF. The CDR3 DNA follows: TGCGCCAGCAGCTTGGTGGCAGCGGGGGGAACAGATACGCAGTATTTT.

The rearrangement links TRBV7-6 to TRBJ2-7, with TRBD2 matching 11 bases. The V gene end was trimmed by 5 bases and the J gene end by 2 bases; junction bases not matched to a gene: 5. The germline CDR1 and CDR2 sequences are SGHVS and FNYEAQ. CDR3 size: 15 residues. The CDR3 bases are TGTGCCAGCAGCCCCACTAGCGGGGGTACCTACGAGCAGTACTTC. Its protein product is CASSPTSGGTYEQYF.

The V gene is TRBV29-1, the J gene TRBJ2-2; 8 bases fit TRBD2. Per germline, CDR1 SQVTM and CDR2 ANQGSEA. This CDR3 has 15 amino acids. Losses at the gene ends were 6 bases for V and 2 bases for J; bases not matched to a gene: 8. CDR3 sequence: CSVSSGNPNTGELFF. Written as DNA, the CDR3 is TGCAGCGTCAGTAGCGGGAATCCCAACACCGGGGAGCTGTTTTTT.

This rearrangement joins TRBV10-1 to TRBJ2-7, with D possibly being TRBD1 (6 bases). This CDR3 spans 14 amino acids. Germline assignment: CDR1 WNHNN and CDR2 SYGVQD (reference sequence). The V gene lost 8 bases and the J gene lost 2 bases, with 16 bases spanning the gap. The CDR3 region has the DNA TGCGCCAGCTCGGTAGGGGGATATACCTACGAGCAGTACTTC. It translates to CASSVGGYTYEQYF.